Below are 23 T cell receptor beta chains sequenced from a single sample in a study of shared clonotypes between healthy human individuals. Assay used: immunoSEQ multiplex PCR; TCRdb lists only in-frame clones, some missing. The sample has about 2,200,000 clones, roughly 91% seen once; the top ten hold under 2%. CD45RO-negative cells were positively selected for CCR7, leaving out terminally differentiated effector memory CD45RA+ cells. Sequences were obtained from naive CD8+ T cells from PBMCs. The receptors originated from a man between 18 and 35 years old in good health. Some clones in this sample may be carry-over from other donors' samples.

The chain recombines TRBV7-9 with TRBJ2-5, with D possibly matching TRBD1 (6 bases). V dropped 6 bases and J dropped 1 base, with 12 bases sitting between them. Germline V gene data show CDR1 as SEHNR and CDR2 as FQNEAQ (reference sequence). The CDR3 spans 14 residues. CDR3 protein: CASSQQGLQETQYF. CDR3 bases: TGTGCCAGCAGTCAACAGGGCCTCCAAGAGACCCAGTACTTC. Full variable domain (missing parts from reference TRBV7-9 and TRBJ2-5): DTGVSQNPRHKITKRGQNVTFRCDPISEHNRLYWYRQTLGQGPEFLTYFQNEAQLEKSRLLSDRFSAERPKGSFSTLEIQRTEQGDSAMYLCASSQQGLQETQYFGPGTRLLVL.

The rearrangement uses TRBV13 and TRBJ1-1, with D maybe TRBD1 (6 bases). Trimming removed 4 bases at V and 6 bases at J, with 12 bases between. The CDR3 sequence is 13 residues long. Germline CDR1 and CDR2: PRHDT and FYEKMQ (reference sequence). The CDR3 DNA sequence: TGTGCCAGCAGCTCACAGGGTTATGCTGAAGCTTTCTTT. This sequence encodes CASSSQGYAEAFF.

On this clone: Other DNA sequences in the sample encode the same CDR3. The genes are TRBV19 and TRBJ1-3, with D unclear. This CDR3 contains 15 residues. Trimming took 0 bases from V and 4 from J, leaving 10 bases between them. The germline V gene has CDR1 LNHDA and CDR2 SQIVND (reference sequence). The CDR3 sequence is CASSIDREPGNTIYF. As DNA, the CDR3 is TGTGCCAGTAGTATAGATAGGGAGCCCGGAAACACCATATATTTT.

The genes are TRBV7-9 and TRBJ2-3; D perhaps matches TRBD1 (6 bases). The V gene's germline CDR1 is SEHNR and CDR2 FQNEAQ (reference sequence). Trimming took off 10 bases at V and 2 bases at J, with 13 bases between the two ends. The CDR3 contains 13 residues. The CDR3 loop is CATSQGLTDTQYF. The CDR3 DNA reads TGTGCCACCTCACAGGGTCTCACAGATACGCAGTATTTT.

The V and J genes are TRBV6-1 and TRBJ1-2; D gene unclear. V gave up 1 base and J gave up 5 bases, with 14 bases separating them. There are 15 residues in the CDR3. CDR1 is MNHNS, CDR2 SASEGT, per germline. As DNA, the CDR3 is TGTGCCAGCAGTGAAGAGACGTACATCCTTTATGGCTACACCTTC. Its protein is CASSEETYILYGYTF.

This chain connects TRBV27 to TRBJ2-1; TRBD2 agrees at 9 bases. With 5 bases clipped from V and 3 bases from J, the junction kept 8 bases outside the gene matches. The germline gives CDR1 MNHEY, CDR2 SMNVEV (reference sequence). This CDR3 has 16 amino acids. The CDR3 spells CASSTSLAGSYNEQFF. CDR3 nucleotide sequence: TGTGCCAGCAGTACCAGTCTAGCGGGAAGCTACAATGAGCAGTTCTTC.

This chain joins TRBV25-1 and TRBJ1-1; D not certain. Germline V gives CDR1 MGHDK, CDR2 SYGVNS. The CDR3 spans 14 residues. The germline V and J ends were trimmed by 4 bases and 4 bases, with 13 bases remaining between them. The CDR3 region has the DNA TGTGCCAGCAGTGTGGGAGCTATGAGCACTGAAGCTTTCTTT. Protein sequence: CASSVGAMSTEAFF.

This chain uses TRBV28 with TRBJ1-1, with 12 positions matching TRBD1. This CDR3 has 15 residues. J lost 2 bases, V lost 6 bases, and 4 bases had no gene match. Per the germline V gene, CDR1 is MDHEN and CDR2 is SYDVKM. DNA of the CDR3: TGTGCCAGCAGCCGTGGGACAGGGGGCAACACTGAAGCTTTCTTT. Translating gives CASSRGTGGNTEAFF.

The J gene is TRBJ2-7, the V gene TRBV6-7, with TRBD2 matching over 7 bases. TRBV6-7 is sorted into the ORF group, with uncertain function. The J segment lost 3 bases and the V segment lost 1 base, leaving 15 bases of the junction unmatched. CDR3 length equals 18 residues. The CDR3 loop reads CASSYFGRAGTGYYEQYF. CDR3 DNA sequence: TGTGCCAGCAGTTACTTCGGAAGAGCGGGAACGGGCTACTACGAGCAGTACTTC.

The chain recombines TRBV4-1 with TRBJ2-4, with 11 bases identical to TRBD2. CDR1 and CDR2 from the germline V gene are MGHRA and YSYEKL. V shed 0 bases, J shed 8 bases, and the junction held 15 bases outside the gene matches. CDR3 size: 19 residues. CDR3 in DNA: TGCGCCAGCAGCCAAGATGGGAGGTATACTAGCGGGAGTCGGGACATTCAGTACTTC. It encodes CASSQDGRYTSGSRDIQYF.

The chain carries TRBV28 and TRBJ2-1, with D tentatively TRBD2 (6 bases). Looked up from germline, CDR1 is MDHEN and CDR2 is SYDVKM. The V end was cut by 2 bases, the J end by 7 bases, with 12 bases between. There are 14 residues in the CDR3. DNA of the CDR3: TGTGCCAGCAGTTTAGGAGGGGAAGGTAATGAGCAGTTCTTC. It yields the protein CASSLGGEGNEQFF.

This clone appeared once. The chain recombines TRBV28 with TRBJ1-6; the D is unclear. This CDR3 has 15 residues. V was shortened by 8 bases and J by 4 bases, with 15 bases between the two germline ends. Germline assignment: CDR1 MDHEN and CDR2 SYDVKM. The CDR3 DNA reads TGTGCCAGCGCCTTTGGCCAGTCTTATAATTCACCCCTCCACTTT. Translated, it gives CASAFGQSYNSPLHF.

The chain uses TRBV7-2 and TRBJ1-5, with D tentatively TRBD1 (6 bases). The ends were cut back, 1 base at V and 9 bases at J, with 13 bases in the middle. Germline V gives CDR1 SGHTA, CDR2 FQGNSA. This CDR3 contains 14 residues. The CDR3 coding sequence is TGTGCCAGCAGCTTAGGGGGCCAGGGGTGGCCCCAGCATTTT. Translation gives CASSLGGQGWPQHF.

This chain connects TRBV7-9 to TRBJ2-2; D ambiguous. V was shortened by 6 bases and J by 6 bases, with 8 bases between the two germline ends. This CDR3 has 12 residues. Germline assignment: CDR1 SEHNR and CDR2 FQNEAQ (reference sequence). The CDR3 region has the DNA TGTGCCAGCAGTTTTAAAGCCGGGGAGCTGTTTTTT. It encodes CASSFKAGELFF.

This clone has only one observation. V gene TRBV29-1 combines with J gene TRBJ2-3; D possibly corresponds to TRBD1 (6 bases). The CDR3 extends over 14 amino acids. The V and J ends lost 4 bases and 2 bases respectively, with 13 bases between them. The V gene's germline CDR1 is SQVTM and CDR2 ANQGSEA. The CDR3 nucleotides read TGCAGCGTTGTCGGGGACATCTCCACAGATACGCAGTATTTT. It translates to CSVVGDISTDTQYF.

Notes on this clone: Additional DNA sequences in this sample encode the identical CDR3. The rearrangement uses TRBV7-9 and TRBJ2-1, with TRBD2 matching 11 bases. The CDR3 sequence is 15 residues long. Trimming cost V 6 bases and J 5 bases; bases outside gene matches: 6. From germline, CDR1 is SEHNR and CDR2 FQNEAQ (reference sequence). As DNA, the CDR3 is TGTGCCAGCAGTTCAATAGCGGGAGGGAACAATGAGCAGTTCTTC. Translation gives CASSSIAGGNNEQFF.

This chain uses TRBV7-3 with TRBJ2-1; D not certain. V was shortened by 0 bases and J by 8 bases, with 20 bases between the two germline ends. This CDR3 has 17 residues. Germline values: CDR1 SGHTA, CDR2 FQGTGA. The CDR3 is CASSLTSSRGRPHEQFF. The CDR3 region has the DNA TGTGCCAGCAGCTTAACGTCGTCCAGAGGCAGACCCCATGAGCAGTTCTTC.

The V and J genes are TRBV5-6 and TRBJ1-2; D might be TRBD1 (6 bases). The CDR3 totals 13 residues. V was clipped by 3 bases and J by 3 bases, with 9 bases between them. CDR1 is SGHDT, CDR2 YYEEEE, per germline. The CDR3 sequence is CASSYGQHYGYTF. DNA of the CDR3: TGTGCCAGCAGCTACGGACAGCACTATGGCTACACCTTC.

V gene TRBV4-2 combines with J gene TRBJ1-1; unclear D gene. Trimming stripped 0 bases from V and 4 bases from J, with 27 bases between. The germline gives CDR1 LGHNA, CDR2 YNFKEQ. This CDR3 is built from 20 residues. For the CDR3, the DNA is TGTGCCAGCAGCCAAGATTTTCGGTGGGCAGCCGTGGGAAGTTTCACTGAAGCTTTCTTT. It translates to CASSQDFRWAAVGSFTEAFF.

The chain joins TRBV28 to TRBJ1-5, with D possibly matching TRBD1 (5 bases). Per the germline V gene, CDR1 is MDHEN and CDR2 is SYDVKM. Trimming took off 6 bases at V and 6 bases at J, with 18 bases between the two ends. This CDR3 has 15 residues. The DNA for the CDR3 is TGTGCCAGCAGCTGGGCGGGAGGGGAGGGTCAGCCCCAGCATTTT. Translation gives CASSWAGGEGQPQHF.

The gene calls are TRBV13 and TRBJ2-7, with D uncertain. The CDR3 is 11 amino acids. Trimming removed 5 bases at V and 2 bases at J, with 4 bases between. The V gene's germline CDR1 is PRHDT and CDR2 FYEKMQ (reference sequence). CDR3 bases: TGTGCCAGCAGCCCAACCTACGAGCAGTACTTC. Its translation: CASSPTYEQYF.

The chain joins TRBV11-3 to TRBJ2-7; D is tentatively TRBD1 or TRBD2 (5 bases each). V was pared by 5 bases and J by 0 bases, with 14 bases between. The CDR3 contains 15 residues. CDR1 and CDR2 from the germline V gene are SGHNT and YENEEA. Here the CDR3 reads CASSPRWGPSYEQYF. CDR3 nucleotide sequence: TGTGCCAGCAGCCCCAGATGGGGACCCTCCTACGAGCAGTACTTC.

This clone showed up just once. The sample carries other DNA sequences with the same CDR3. The chain carries TRBV9 and TRBJ2-7; D remains ambiguous. CDR1 is SGDLS, CDR2 YYNGEE, per germline. The ends were cut back, 0 bases at V and 2 bases at J, with 12 bases in the middle. CDR3 size: 15 residues. CDR3 coding DNA: TGTGCCAGCAGCGTAGGGGCAGGAGACACCTACGAGCAGTACTTC. This codes for CASSVGAGDTYEQYF. Full variable domain (missing parts from reference TRBV9 and TRBJ2-7): DSGVTQTPKHLITATGQRVTLRCSPRSGDLSVYWYQQSLDQGLQFLIQYYNGEERAKGNILERFSAQQFPDLHSELNLSSLELGDSALYFCASSVGAGDTYEQYFGPGTRLTVT.